This record looks at one TCR beta chain sequence and its context. The V end lost 2 bases, the J end lost 2 bases, and 9 bases lay between the germline ends. CDR3 length equals 14 residues. CDR1 is SGHTA, CDR2 FQGTGA, per germline. The record originates from a study of blood T cell repertoires in COVID-19. Data came from immunoSEQ multiplex PCR; TCRdb stores just in-frame clones and leaves some out. The repertoire holds fewer than 350,000 clones, roughly 85% seen once, with 1.5% to 2% in the top ten. The receptor was derived from a woman between 25 and 40 years old who had been exposed to COVID-19. The gene calls are TRBV7-3 and TRBJ2-5; TRBD2 might be the D (5 bases). Sequencing was performed on PBMCs or T cells enriched from blood (not recorded which). CDR3 protein: CASSLPGKQETQYF. In DNA, the CDR3 is TGTGCCAGCAGCTTACCGGGGAAGCAAGAGACCCAGTACTTC.